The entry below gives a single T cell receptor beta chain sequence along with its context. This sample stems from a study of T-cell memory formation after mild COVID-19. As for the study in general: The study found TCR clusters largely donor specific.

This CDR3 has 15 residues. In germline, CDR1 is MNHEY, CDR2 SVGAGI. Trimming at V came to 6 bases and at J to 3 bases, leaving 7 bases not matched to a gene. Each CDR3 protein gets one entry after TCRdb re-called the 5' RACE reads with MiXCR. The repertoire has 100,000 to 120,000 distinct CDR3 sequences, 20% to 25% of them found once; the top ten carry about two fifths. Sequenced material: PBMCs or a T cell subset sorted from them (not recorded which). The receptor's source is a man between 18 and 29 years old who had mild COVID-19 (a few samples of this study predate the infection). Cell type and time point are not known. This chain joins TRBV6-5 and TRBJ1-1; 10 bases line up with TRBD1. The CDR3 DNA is TGTGCCAGCAGACCCCAGACAGGGGGCTACACTGAAGCTTTCTTT. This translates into CASRPQTGGYTEAFF.